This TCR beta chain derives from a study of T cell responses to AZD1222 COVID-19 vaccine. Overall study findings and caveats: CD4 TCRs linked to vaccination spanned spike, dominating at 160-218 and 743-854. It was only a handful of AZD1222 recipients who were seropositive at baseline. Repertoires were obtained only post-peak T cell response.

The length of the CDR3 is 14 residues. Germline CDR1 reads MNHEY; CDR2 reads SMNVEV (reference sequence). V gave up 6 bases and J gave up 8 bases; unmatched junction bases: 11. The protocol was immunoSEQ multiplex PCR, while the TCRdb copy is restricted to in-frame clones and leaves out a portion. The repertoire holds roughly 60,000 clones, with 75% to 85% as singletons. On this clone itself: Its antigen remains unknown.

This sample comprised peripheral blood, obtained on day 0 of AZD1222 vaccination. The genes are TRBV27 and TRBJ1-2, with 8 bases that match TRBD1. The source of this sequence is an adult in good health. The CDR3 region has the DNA TGTGCCAGCAGCCATGGACAGGGTAATGAAGGCTACACCTTC. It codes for CASSHGQGNEGYTF.